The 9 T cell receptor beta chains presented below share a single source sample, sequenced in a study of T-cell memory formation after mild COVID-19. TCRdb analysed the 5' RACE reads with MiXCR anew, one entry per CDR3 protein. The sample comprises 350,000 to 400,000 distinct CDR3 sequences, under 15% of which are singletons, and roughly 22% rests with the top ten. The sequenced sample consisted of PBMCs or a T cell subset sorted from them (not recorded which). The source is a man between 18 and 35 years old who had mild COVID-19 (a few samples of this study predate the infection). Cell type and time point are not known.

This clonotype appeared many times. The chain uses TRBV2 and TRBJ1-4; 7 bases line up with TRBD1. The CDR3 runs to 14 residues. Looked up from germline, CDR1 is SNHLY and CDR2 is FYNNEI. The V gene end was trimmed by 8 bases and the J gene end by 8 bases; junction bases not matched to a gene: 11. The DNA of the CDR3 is TGTGCCAGCGGCGCTGACAGGGTACGGGAAAAACTGTTTTTT. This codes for CASGADRVREKLFF.

The CDR3 reads CASSLDRDYGYTF. The DNA of the CDR3 is TGTGCCAGCAGCCTGGACAGGGACTATGGCTACACCTTC. The chain carries TRBV7-9 and TRBJ1-2; 8 bases map to TRBD1. This CDR3 has 13 amino acids. V lost 5 bases, J lost 3 bases, and 2 bases stayed unmatched. Germline lookup yields CDR1 SEHNR and CDR2 FQNEAQ (reference sequence). Combining the CDR3 with reference TRBV7-9 and TRBJ1-2 gives the whole variable domain DTGVSQNPRHKITKRGQNVTFRCDPISEHNRLYWYRQTLGQGPEFLTYFQNEAQLEKSRLLSDRFSAERPKGSFSTLEIQRTEQGDSAMYLCASSLDRDYGYTFGSGTRLTVV.

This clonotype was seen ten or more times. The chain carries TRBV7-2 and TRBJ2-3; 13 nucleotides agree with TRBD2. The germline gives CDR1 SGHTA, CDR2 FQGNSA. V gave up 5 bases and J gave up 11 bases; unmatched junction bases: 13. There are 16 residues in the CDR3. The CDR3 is CASSPIGLAGAREQYF. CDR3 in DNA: TGTGCCAGCAGCCCGATCGGACTAGCGGGGGCGAGGGAGCAGTATTTT.

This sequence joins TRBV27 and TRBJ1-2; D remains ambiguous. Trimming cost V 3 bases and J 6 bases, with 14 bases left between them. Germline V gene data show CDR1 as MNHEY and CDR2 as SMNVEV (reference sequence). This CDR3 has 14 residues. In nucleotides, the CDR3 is TGTGCCAGCAGTTTGAGAGCCCCCGAGGATGGCTACACCTTC. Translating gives CASSLRAPEDGYTF.

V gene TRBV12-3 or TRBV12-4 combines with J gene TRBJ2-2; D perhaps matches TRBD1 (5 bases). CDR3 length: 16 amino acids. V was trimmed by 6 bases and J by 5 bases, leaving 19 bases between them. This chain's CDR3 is CASSPTRAFGTGELFF. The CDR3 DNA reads TGTGCCAGCAGCCCAACCAGGGCCTTCGGGACCGGGGAGCTGTTTTTT.

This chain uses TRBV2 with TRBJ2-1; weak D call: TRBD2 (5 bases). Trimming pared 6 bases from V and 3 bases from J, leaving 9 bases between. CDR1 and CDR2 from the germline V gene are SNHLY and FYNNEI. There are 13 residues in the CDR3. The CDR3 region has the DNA TGTGCCAGCAGGGAGGACGACTACAATGAGCAGTTCTTC. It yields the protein CASREDDYNEQFF.

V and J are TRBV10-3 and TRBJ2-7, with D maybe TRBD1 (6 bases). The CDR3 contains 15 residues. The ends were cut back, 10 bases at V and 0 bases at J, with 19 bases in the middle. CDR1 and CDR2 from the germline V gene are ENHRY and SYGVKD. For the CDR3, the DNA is TGTGCCACAGATACAGGGTCCGGTAGCTCCTACGAGCAGTACGTC. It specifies CATDTGSGSSYEQYV.

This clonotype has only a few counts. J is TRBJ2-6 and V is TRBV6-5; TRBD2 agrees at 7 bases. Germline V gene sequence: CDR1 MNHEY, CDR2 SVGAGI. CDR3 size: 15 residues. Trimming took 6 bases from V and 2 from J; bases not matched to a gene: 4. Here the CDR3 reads CASSSGGAGANVLTF. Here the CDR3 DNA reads TGTGCCAGCAGCTCGGGAGGAGCTGGGGCCAACGTCCTGACTTTC.

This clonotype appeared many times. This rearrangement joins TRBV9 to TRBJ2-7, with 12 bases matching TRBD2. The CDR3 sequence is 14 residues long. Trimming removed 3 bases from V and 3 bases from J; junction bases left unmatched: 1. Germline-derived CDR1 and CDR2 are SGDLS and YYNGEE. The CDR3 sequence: CASSAGLAGYEQYF. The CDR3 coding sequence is TGTGCCAGCAGCGCGGGACTAGCGGGCTACGAGCAGTACTTC.